This entry features one TCR beta chain sequence. The data were taken from a study of technical replicates of blood from several donors. Clones were sequenced by immunoSEQ multiplex PCR, and TCRdb holds only the in-frame ones, with some missing. The profile shows some 68,000 clones, around 90% of them singletons. CDR1 SGHRS and CDR2 YFSETQ come from the germline V gene. The V end was cut by 4 bases, the J end by 8 bases, with 22 bases between. The CDR3 has 16 residues. Sequenced: T cells isolated from PBMCs. The receptor's source is a human donor in good health. V is TRBV5-1 and J is TRBJ2-4, with D possibly being TRBD1 (5 bases). The CDR3 spells CASSPDMDQGDYIQYF. In DNA, the CDR3 is TGCGCCAGCAGCCCGGATATGGACCAAGGGGATTACATTCAGTACTTC.